The next 3 T cell receptor beta chains were all read from a single sample in a study of control samples from healthy donors and cancer patients (dated by TCRdb to the early 2020s). The library was built by means of the immunoSEQ multiplex PCR assay. TCRdb provides this immuneACCESS table in a form limited to in-frame rearrangements. Some clones are lacking; in checked studies, under half of them reflect an unresolved V gene, and why the rest are absent is not known. This sample comprises about 83,000 clones, around 91% of them detected only once. The top ten clonotypes cover less than 20% of the sample. The sample taken for sequencing was blood. These TCRs come from a man younger than 40 in good health.

The chain is built from TRBV12-3 or TRBV12-4 and TRBJ2-7; 7 nucleotides align to TRBD1. The CDR3 length is 13 residues. The trim removed 5 bases at V and 3 bases at J, leaving 4 bases unmatched. The CDR3 region has the DNA TGTGCCAGCAGTCCGGGACAGTACTACGAGCAGTACTTC. It specifies CASSPGQYYEQYF.

This clone was observed a handful of times. The rearrangement links TRBV9 to TRBJ2-5, with TRBD2 matching over 11 bases. With V trimmed by 6 bases and J by 5 bases, 9 bases remained unmatched. CDR3 length equals 15 residues. The V gene's germline CDR1 is SGDLS and CDR2 YYNGEE. The CDR3 spells CASTLAGGSGETQYF. Here the CDR3 DNA reads TGTGCCAGCACCCTAGCGGGGGGATCGGGGGAGACCCAGTACTTC. The full variable domain, rest sourced from reference TRBV9 and TRBJ2-5, is DSGVTQTPKHLITATGQRVTLRCSPRSGDLSVYWYQQSLDQGLQFLIQYYNGEERAKGNILERFSAQQFPDLHSELNLSSLELGDSALYFCASTLAGGSGETQYFGPGTRLLVL.

The chain uses TRBV19 and TRBJ1-6; possible D gene TRBD1, 6 bases. CDR1 is LNHDA, CDR2 SQIVND, per germline (reference sequence). The CDR3 has 13 amino acids. V shed 4 bases and J shed 10 bases, with 11 bases lying between them. The CDR3 reads CASSTQDRSPLHF. CDR3 nucleotides: TGTGCCAGTAGTACGCAGGACAGATCACCCCTCCACTTT.